The clone carrying this T cell receptor (beta chain) was counted a single time. The target antigen is unknown. This entry is derived from a study of T cell responses to AZD1222 COVID-19 vaccine. Looking at the study overall: Pooling was applied to second doses at about 4 or about 12 weeks.

Assay: immunoSEQ multiplex PCR; the TCRdb copy retains only in-frame clones and omits some. The sample comprises about 82,000 clones, 90% of which are singletons, and 5.2% rests with the top ten. Germline V gives CDR1 GTSNPN, CDR2 SVGIG (reference sequence). CDR3 length equals 12 residues. The V end lost 2 bases, the J end lost 2 bases, and 6 bases lay between the germline ends. Broader study findings: White British donors predominated, females outnumbered males, and clonal diversity was possibly underestimated. Recipients of two AZD1222 doses showed rising Spike-specific TCR breadth and depth. Within unmutated variant regions lay the reported targets of nearly half of spike-specific TCRs.

The chain has TRBV30 and TRBJ1-1; D is unclear. The TCR originated in an adult in good health. The sample was peripheral blood, taken on day 0 of AZD1222 vaccination. CDR3 in DNA: TGTGCCTGGAGTAATAGTAACACTGAAGCTTTCTTT. The encoded protein is CAWSNSNTEAFF.